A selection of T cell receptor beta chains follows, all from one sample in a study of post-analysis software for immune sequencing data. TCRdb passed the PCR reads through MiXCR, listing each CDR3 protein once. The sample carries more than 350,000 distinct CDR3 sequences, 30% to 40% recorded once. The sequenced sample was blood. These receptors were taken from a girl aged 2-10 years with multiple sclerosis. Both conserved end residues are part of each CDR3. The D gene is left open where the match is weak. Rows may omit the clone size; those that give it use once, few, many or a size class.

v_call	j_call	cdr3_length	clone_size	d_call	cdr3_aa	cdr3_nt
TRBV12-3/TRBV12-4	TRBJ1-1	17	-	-	CASSTVGRTGSNTEAFF	TGTGCCAGCAGCACCGTGGGGAGAACAGGGTCGAACACTGAAGCTTTCTTT
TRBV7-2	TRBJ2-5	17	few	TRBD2	CASSPGGLAGAQETQYF	TGTGCCAGCAGCCCCGGCGGACTAGCGGGGGCTCAAGAGACCCAGTACTTC
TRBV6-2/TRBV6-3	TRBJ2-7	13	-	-	CARGGSSSYEQYF	TGTGCCAGGGGCGGGTCGAGCTCCTACGAGCAGTACTTC
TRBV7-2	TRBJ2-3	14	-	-	CASSPRAVWDTQYF	TGTGCCAGCAGTCCACGGGCGGTTTGGGATACGCAGTATTTT
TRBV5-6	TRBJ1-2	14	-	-	CASSLVDGNYGYTF	TGTGCCAGCAGCTTGGTGGACGGAAATTATGGCTACACCTTC
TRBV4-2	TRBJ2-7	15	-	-	CASSQDLGTSYEQYF	TGTGCCAGCAGCCAAGATCTTGGGACCAGCTACGAGCAGTACTTC
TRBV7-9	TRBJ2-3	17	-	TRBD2	CASSAPRRAGVLGTQYF	TGTGCCAGCAGCGCTCCTCGACGAGCGGGAGTTTTAGGTACGCAGTATTTT
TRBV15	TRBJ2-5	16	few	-	CATSAGGHSGQETQYF	TGTGCCACCAGCGCCGGCGGACACAGTGGCCAAGAGACCCAGTACTTC
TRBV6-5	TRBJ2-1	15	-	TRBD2	CASSYWRGTSGEQFF	TGTGCCAGCAGTTACTGGAGGGGGACTAGCGGAGAGCAGTTCTTC
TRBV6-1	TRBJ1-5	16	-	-	CASSPQEQLNNQPQHF	TGTGCCAGCAGCCCGCAGGAACAGCTAAACAATCAGCCCCAGCATTTT
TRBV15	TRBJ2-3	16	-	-	CATSRSRTISTDTQYF	TGTGCCACCAGCAGATCCCGGACGATTAGCACAGATACGCAGTATTTT
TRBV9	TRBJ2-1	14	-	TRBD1	CASGSGTGHNEQFF	TGTGCCAGCGGCTCCGGGACAGGGCACAATGAGCAGTTCTTC
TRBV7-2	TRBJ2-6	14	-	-	CASSLATGANVLTF	TGTGCCAGCAGCTTAGCAACGGGGGCCAACGTCCTGACTTTC
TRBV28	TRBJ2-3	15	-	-	CASTPGELETDTQYF	TGTGCCAGCACCCCGGGGGAGTTGGAAACAGATACGCAGTATTTT
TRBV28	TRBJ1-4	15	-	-	CASSFPQEYNEKLFF	TGTGCCAGCAGTTTTCCTCAGGAATACAATGAAAAACTGTTTTTT